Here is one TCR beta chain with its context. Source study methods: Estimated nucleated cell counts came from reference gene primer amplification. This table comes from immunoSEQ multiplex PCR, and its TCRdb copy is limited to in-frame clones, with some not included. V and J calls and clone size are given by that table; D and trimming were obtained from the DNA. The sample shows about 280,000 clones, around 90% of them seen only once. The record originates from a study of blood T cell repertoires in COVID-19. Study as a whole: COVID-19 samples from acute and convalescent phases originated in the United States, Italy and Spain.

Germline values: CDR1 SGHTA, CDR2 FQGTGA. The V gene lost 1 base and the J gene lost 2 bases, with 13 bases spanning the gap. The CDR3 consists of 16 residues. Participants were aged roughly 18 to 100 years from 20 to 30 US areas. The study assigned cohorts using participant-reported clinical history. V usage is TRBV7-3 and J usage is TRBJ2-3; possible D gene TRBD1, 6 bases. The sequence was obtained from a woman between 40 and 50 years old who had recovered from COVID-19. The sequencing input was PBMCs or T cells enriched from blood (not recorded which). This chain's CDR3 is CASSLNPGASTDTQYF. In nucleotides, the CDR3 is TGTGCCAGCAGCTTAAATCCAGGGGCTTCCACAGATACGCAGTATTTT.